The 4 T cell receptor beta chains below all came from one sample that was sequenced in a study of cytomegalovirus exposure and HLA in healthy donors. Sequencing used immunoSEQ multiplex PCR; TCRdb keeps in-frame clones, though not all of them. The table has roughly 150,000 clones, about 96% seen once. Input material: PBMCs. The receptor set was obtained from a woman between 18 and 29 years old in good health and CMV-seronegative.

The rearrangement joins TRBV15 to TRBJ1-2; D ambiguous. V shed 5 bases and J shed 1 base, with 5 bases lying between them. The CDR3 sequence is 12 residues long. Looked up from germline, CDR1 is LNHNV and CDR2 is YYDKDF (reference sequence). The CDR3 coding sequence is TGTGCCACCAGCCAGGATAACTATGGCTACACCTTC. Amino acid sequence: CATSQDNYGYTF.

V gene TRBV5-1 combines with J gene TRBJ2-7; possibly TRBD1 for D (5 bases). This CDR3 region has 15 residues. CDR1 SGHRS and CDR2 YFSETQ come from the germline V gene. Trimming stripped 1 base from V and 3 bases from J, with 14 bases between. The CDR3 region has the DNA TGCGCCAGCAGCTTGTCTTGGGGCGGCAACTACGAGCAGTACTTC. Its translation: CASSLSWGGNYEQYF.

This clone occurred many times. The gene calls are TRBV4-2 and TRBJ2-1; 8 positions agree with TRBD2. Germline values: CDR1 LGHNA, CDR2 YNFKEQ. The trim removed 0 bases at V and 6 bases at J, leaving 7 bases unmatched. CDR3 length: 16 amino acids. The CDR3 reads CASSQDTGGAVNEQFF. CDR3 coding DNA: TGTGCCAGCAGCCAAGATACGGGGGGGGCCGTCAATGAGCAGTTCTTC.

The chain recombines TRBV6-5 with TRBJ2-7; 8 bases align to TRBD2. The germline gives CDR1 MNHEY, CDR2 SVGAGI. The V segment lost 2 bases and the J segment 4 bases; nucleotides outside the gene matches: 10. There are 16 residues in the CDR3. The CDR3 spells CASSYPRRGARYEQYF. CDR3 sequence (DNA): TGTGCCAGCAGTTACCCTCGGCGGGGGGCAAGGTACGAGCAGTACTTC.